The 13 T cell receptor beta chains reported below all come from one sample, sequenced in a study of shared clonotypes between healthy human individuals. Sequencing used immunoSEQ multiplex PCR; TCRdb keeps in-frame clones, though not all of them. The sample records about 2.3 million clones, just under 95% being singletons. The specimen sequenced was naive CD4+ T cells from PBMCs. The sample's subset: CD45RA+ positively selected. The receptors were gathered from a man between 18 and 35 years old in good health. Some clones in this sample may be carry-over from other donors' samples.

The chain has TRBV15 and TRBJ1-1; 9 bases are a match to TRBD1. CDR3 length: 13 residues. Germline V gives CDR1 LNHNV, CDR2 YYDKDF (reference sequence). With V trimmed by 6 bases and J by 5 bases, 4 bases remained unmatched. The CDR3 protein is CATRQTGGTEAFF. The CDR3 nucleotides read TGTGCCACCAGACAGACAGGGGGTACTGAAGCTTTCTTT.

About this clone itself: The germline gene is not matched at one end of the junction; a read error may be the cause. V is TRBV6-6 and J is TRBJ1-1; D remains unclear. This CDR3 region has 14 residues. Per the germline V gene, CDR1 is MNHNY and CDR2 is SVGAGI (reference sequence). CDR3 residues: CASSSTYTNTEAFF. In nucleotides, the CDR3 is TGTGCTAGCAGTTCCACTTACACAAACACTGAAGCTTTCTTT.

The DNA of the CDR3 is TGTGCCAGCAGTTACTTCGGGACAGGGGTGGGGGAGCAGTACTTC. It yields the protein CASSYFGTGVGEQYF. The rearrangement joins TRBV6-5 to TRBJ2-7; 10 bases align to TRBD1. The J segment lost 7 bases and the V segment lost 1 base, leaving 7 bases of the junction unmatched. Germline V gives CDR1 MNHEY, CDR2 SVGAGI. The CDR3 runs to 15 residues.

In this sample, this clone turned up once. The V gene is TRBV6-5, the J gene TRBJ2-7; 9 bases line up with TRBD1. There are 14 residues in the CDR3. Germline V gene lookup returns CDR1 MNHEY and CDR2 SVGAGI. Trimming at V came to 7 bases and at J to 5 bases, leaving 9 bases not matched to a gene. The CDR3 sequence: CASKIGQGRHEQYF. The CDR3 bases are TGTGCCAGCAAAATAGGACAGGGGCGGCACGAGCAGTACTTC.

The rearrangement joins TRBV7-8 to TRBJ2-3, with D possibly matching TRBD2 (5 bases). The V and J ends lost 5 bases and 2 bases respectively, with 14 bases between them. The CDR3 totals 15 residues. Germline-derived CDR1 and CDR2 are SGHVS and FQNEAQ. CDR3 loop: CASSPTKRSTDTQYF. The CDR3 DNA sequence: TGTGCCAGCAGCCCGACTAAAAGGTCCACAGATACGCAGTATTTT.

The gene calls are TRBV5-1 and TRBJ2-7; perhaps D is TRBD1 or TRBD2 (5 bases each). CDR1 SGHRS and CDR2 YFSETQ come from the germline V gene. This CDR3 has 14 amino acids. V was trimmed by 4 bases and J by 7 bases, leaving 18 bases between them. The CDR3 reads CASSPSGTPGEQYF. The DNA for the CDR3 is TGCGCCAGCAGCCCATCGGGGACCCCCGGGGAGCAGTACTTC.

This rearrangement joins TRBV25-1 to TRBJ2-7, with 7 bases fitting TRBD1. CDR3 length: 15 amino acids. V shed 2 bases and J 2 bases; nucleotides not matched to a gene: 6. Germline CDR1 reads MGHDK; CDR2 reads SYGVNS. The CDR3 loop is CASSEGQASTYEQYF. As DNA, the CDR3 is TGTGCCAGCAGTGAAGGACAGGCCTCGACCTACGAGCAGTACTTC.

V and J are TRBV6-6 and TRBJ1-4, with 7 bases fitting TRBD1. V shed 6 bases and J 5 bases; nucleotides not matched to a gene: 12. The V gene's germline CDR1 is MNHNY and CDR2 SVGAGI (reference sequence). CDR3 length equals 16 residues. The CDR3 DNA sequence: TGTGCCAGCAGCCGTAGAATGGGGACAGAGAATGAAAAACTGTTTTTT. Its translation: CASSRRMGTENEKLFF.

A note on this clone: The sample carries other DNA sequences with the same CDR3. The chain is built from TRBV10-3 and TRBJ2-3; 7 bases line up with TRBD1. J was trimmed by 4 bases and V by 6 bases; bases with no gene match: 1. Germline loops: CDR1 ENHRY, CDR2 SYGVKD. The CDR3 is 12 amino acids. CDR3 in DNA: TGTGCCATCAGCGACAGGGCAGATACGCAGTATTTT. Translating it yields CAISDRADTQYF.

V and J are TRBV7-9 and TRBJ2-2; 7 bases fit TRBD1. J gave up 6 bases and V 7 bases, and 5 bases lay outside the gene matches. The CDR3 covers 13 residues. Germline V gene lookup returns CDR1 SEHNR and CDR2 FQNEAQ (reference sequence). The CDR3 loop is CASTSTGSGELFF. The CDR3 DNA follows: TGTGCCAGCACCTCGACAGGGTCCGGGGAGCTGTTTTTT.

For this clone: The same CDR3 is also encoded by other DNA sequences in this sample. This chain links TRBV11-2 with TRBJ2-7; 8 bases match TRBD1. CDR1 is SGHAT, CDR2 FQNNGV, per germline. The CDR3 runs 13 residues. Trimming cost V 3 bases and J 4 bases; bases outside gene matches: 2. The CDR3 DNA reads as TGTGCCAGCAGCTTGGACAGGGTTTACGAGCAGTACTTC. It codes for CASSLDRVYEQYF.

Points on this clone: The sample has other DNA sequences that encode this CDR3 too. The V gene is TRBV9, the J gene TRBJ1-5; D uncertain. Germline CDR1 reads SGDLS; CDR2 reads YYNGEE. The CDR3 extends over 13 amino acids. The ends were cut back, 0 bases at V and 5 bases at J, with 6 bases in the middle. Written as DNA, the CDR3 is TGTGCCAGCAGCGTAGCCCCTTATCAGCCCCAGCATTTT. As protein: CASSVAPYQPQHF. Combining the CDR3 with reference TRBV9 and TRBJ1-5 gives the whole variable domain DSGVTQTPKHLITATGQRVTLRCSPRSGDLSVYWYQQSLDQGLQFLIQYYNGEERAKGNILERFSAQQFPDLHSELNLSSLELGDSALYFCASSVAPYQPQHFGDGTRLSIL.

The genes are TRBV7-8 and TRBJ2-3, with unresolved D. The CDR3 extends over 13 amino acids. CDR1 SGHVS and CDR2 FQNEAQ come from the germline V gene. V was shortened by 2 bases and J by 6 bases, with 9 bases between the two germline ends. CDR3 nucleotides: TGTGCCAGCAGCTTATCCTTCGGGGATACGCAGTATTTT. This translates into CASSLSFGDTQYF.